This T cell receptor (beta chain) was captured in a study of metastatic and nonmetastatic thyroid tumors. This clone was counted many times. Thyroid surgery had not been preceded by any treatment in any patient. Germline V lookup: CDR1 MDHEN, CDR2 SYDVKM. The trim removed 7 bases at V and 6 bases at J, leaving 12 bases unmatched. The CDR3 runs 14 residues. TCRdb reanalyzed the PCR reads with MiXCR. The sample shows about 93,000 clones, about 13% of them seen only once. Sample: blood. The sequence came from a female donor with papillary thyroid cancer or a benign thyroid nodule (not recorded which). Some clones in this sample may be carry-over from other donors' samples. V and J are TRBV28 and TRBJ2-7, with 7 bases fitting TRBD1. DNA for the CDR3: TGTGCCAGCACCAGGACAGGCCCTGAGGGCGAGCAGTACTTC. This encodes CASTRTGPEGEQYF.